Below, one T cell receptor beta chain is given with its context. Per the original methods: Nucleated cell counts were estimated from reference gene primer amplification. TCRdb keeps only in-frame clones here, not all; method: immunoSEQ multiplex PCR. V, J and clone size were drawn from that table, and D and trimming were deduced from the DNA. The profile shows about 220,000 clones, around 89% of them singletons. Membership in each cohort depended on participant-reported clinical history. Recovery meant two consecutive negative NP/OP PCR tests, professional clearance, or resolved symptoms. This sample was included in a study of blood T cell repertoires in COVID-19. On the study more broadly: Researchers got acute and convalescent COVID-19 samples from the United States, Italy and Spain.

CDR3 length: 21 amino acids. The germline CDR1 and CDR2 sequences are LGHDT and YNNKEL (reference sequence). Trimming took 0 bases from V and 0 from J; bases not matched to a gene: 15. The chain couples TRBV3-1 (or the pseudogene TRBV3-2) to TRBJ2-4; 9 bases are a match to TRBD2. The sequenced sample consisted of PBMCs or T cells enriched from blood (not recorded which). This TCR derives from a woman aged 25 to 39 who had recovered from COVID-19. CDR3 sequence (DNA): TGTGCCAGCAGCCAAGATTTTGAGCGGGGGGCCCCGGGACTAGCCAAAAACATTCAGTACTTC. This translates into CASSQDFERGAPGLAKNIQYF.